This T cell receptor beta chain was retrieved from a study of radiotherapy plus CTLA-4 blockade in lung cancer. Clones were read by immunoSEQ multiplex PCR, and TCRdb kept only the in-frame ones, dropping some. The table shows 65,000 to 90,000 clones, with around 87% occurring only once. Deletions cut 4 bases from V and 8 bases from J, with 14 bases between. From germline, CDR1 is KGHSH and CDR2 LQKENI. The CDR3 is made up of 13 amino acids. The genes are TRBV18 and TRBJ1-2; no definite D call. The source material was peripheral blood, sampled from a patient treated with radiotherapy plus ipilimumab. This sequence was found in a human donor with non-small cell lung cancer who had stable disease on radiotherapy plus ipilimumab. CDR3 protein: CASSRLGPSGYTF. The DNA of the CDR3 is TGTGCCAGCTCACGACTCGGGCCTTCGGGCTACACCTTC.